The 23 T cell receptor beta chains listed next were all sequenced from one sample in a study of T cell repertoires in cytomegalovirus infection. Antigen specificity for these receptors is unknown. TCRdb ran MiXCR on the reads and lists one entry per CDR3 protein. Here the sample spans around 300,000 distinct CDR3 sequences, roughly a fifth being singletons. The sequencing used cultured PBMCs, collected from culture after CMV antigen stimulation. All receptors come from a human donor in good health (CMV status not recorded). Some clones in this sample may be carry-over from other donors' samples.

This clonotype was recorded many times. The CDR3 coding sequence is TGTGCCAGCAGTCGAGACAGGGGAGATACGCAGTATTTT. Translation: CASSRDRGDTQYF. The J gene is TRBJ2-3, the V gene TRBV12-3 or TRBV12-4; 8 bases fit TRBD1. The V segment lost 5 bases and the J segment 5 bases; nucleotides outside the gene matches: 3. The CDR3 runs to 13 residues.

This chain uses TRBV12-3 or TRBV12-4 with TRBJ1-1; the D gene is possibly TRBD1 (6 bases). The ends were cut back, 6 bases at V and 5 bases at J, with 16 bases in the middle. This CDR3 is built from 14 residues. The CDR3 protein is CASSPRGVTTEAFF. The CDR3 nucleotides are TGTGCCAGCAGCCCTAGGGGGGTGACGACTGAAGCTTTCTTT.

In its sample, this clonotype was seen many times. Here the CDR3 DNA reads TGTGCCAGCAGCTTAGAAGACAATCAGCCCCAGCATTTT. Translating gives CASSLEDNQPQHF. This chain connects TRBV7-9 to TRBJ1-5; the D is unclear. CDR1 and CDR2 from the germline V gene are SEHNR and FQNEAQ (reference sequence). The CDR3 is 13 residues long. V lost 1 base and J lost 3, with 4 bases in between.

The CDR3 region has the DNA TGTGCCAGCAGCCAAGCCCCGGGACCCGGGAATGAGCAGTTCTTC. Translating gives CASSQAPGPGNEQFF. The chain links TRBV14 to TRBJ2-1; the D call may be TRBD1 or TRBD2 (5 bases each). V lost 1 base, J lost 7 bases, and 14 bases lay in between. The CDR3 has 15 amino acids. Looked up from germline, CDR1 is SGHDN and CDR2 is FVKESK.

This clonotype was found many times. The V gene is TRBV28, the J gene TRBJ2-1; D remains unclear. This CDR3 comprises 12 residues. Germline loops: CDR1 MDHEN, CDR2 SYDVKM. Trimming cost V 6 bases and J 0 bases, with 3 bases left between them. CDR3 bases: TGTGCCAGCAGCTTCTCCTACAATGAGCAGTTCTTC. Translation: CASSFSYNEQFF. Looking up the rest from reference TRBV28 and TRBJ2-1 gives the full variable domain: DVKVTQSSRYLVKRTGEKVFLECVQDMDHENMFWYRQDPGLGLRLIYFSYDVKMKEKGDIPEGYSVSREKKERFSLILESASTNQTSMYLCASSFSYNEQFFGPGTRLTVL.

CDR3 bases: TGTGCCAGCAGCTTAGTAGGGGCCGGGGGGGACAGACATCAGCCCCAGCATTTT. Protein product: CASSLVGAGGDRHQPQHF. The rearrangement links TRBV7-8 to TRBJ1-5, with TRBD1 identical over 7 bases. Trimming cost V 1 base and J 5 bases; bases outside gene matches: 14. CDR3 length equals 18 residues. Germline V gives CDR1 SGHVS, CDR2 FQNEAQ.

A few counts support this clonotype. The chain links TRBV6-2 or TRBV6-3 to TRBJ2-7; D unclear. This CDR3 has 14 amino acids. Germline CDR1 and CDR2: MNHEY and SVGEGT. Between the trimmed V and J ends, which lost 2 bases and 5 bases, there was a span of 13 bases. The CDR3 protein is CASSYDTSADEQYF. In DNA form, the CDR3 reads TGTGCCAGCAGTTACGATACCTCCGCAGACGAGCAGTACTTC.

At least ten counts were recorded for this clonotype. The CDR3 loop is CASSLTGSGANVLTF. CDR3 in DNA: TGTGCCAGCAGCTTAACGGGCTCTGGGGCCAACGTCCTGACTTTC. This chain links TRBV7-2 with TRBJ2-6; D gene ambiguous. CDR1 is SGHTA, CDR2 FQGNSA, per germline. The V end was cut by 2 bases, the J end by 0 bases, with 5 bases between. The CDR3 totals 15 residues.

There are a few counts of this clonotype. The V gene is TRBV7-2, the J gene TRBJ2-3; 8 bases map to TRBD1. The V gene end was trimmed by 1 base and the J gene end by 2 bases; junction bases not matched to a gene: 8. Germline CDR1 is SGHTA and CDR2 is FQGNSA. CDR3 length: 17 amino acids. CDR3 residues: CASSLGRDRLFTDTQYF. DNA of the CDR3: TGTGCCAGCAGCTTAGGCCGGGACAGGCTCTTCACAGATACGCAGTATTTT.

V usage is TRBV7-9 and J usage is TRBJ1-1, with unresolved D. Germline lookup yields CDR1 SEHNR and CDR2 FQNEAQ (reference sequence). Trimming shortened V by 4 bases and J by 0 bases, and 9 bases separated the two germline ends. This CDR3 comprises 14 residues. The chain's CDR3 is CASSSSMMNTEAFF. CDR3 DNA: TGTGCCAGCAGCTCCTCCATGATGAACACTGAAGCTTTCTTT.

This clonotype was recorded many times. The chain joins TRBV7-2 to TRBJ2-3; 7 positions match TRBD2. Germline CDR1 SGHTA, CDR2 FQGNSA. After removal of 4 bases from V and 2 bases from J, the junction contained 3 bases not matched to a gene. This CDR3 is built from 14 residues. The CDR3 region is CASSSAGLTDTQYF. CDR3 coding DNA: TGTGCCAGCAGCTCAGCGGGGCTCACAGATACGCAGTATTTT.

V usage is TRBV6-5 and J usage is TRBJ2-1; D gene uncertain. V dropped 0 bases and J dropped 5 bases, with 17 bases sitting between them. Germline loops: CDR1 MNHEY, CDR2 SVGAGI. The CDR3 totals 17 residues. The CDR3: CASSYSMSSIRNNEQFF. The CDR3 DNA sequence: TGTGCCAGCAGTTACTCGATGTCCTCAATACGTAACAATGAGCAGTTCTTC.

The rearrangement uses TRBV25-1 and TRBJ1-2; 9 nucleotides agree with TRBD1. Germline values: CDR1 MGHDK, CDR2 SYGVNS. Trimming at V came to 4 bases and at J to 4 bases, leaving 7 bases not matched to a gene. This CDR3 is built from 15 residues. The CDR3 here is CASSAPGTGFYGYTF. As DNA, the CDR3 is TGTGCCAGCAGTGCCCCCGGGACAGGGTTCTATGGCTACACCTTC.

The genes are TRBV28 and TRBJ2-3; the match to TRBD2 covers 11 bases. The J segment lost 5 bases and the V segment lost 6 bases, leaving 10 bases of the junction unmatched. The germline gives CDR1 MDHEN, CDR2 SYDVKM. The CDR3 totals 16 residues. CDR3 nucleotides: TGTGCCAGCAGGGGACTAGCGGAACAACGCATAGATACGCAGTATTTT. Translated: CASRGLAEQRIDTQYF.

This chain links TRBV6-2 or TRBV6-3 with TRBJ2-2; a possible D gene is TRBD1 (6 bases). The CDR3 runs 16 residues. Between the trimmed V and J ends, which lost 5 bases and 4 bases, there was a span of 17 bases. Germline V gene data show CDR1 as MNHEY and CDR2 as SVGEGT. CDR3 DNA sequence: TGTGCCAGCAGTCAAACTCGACAGGACCTCACCGGGGAGCTGTTTTTT. This gives the protein CASSQTRQDLTGELFF.

This clonotype was seen a few times. The chain uses TRBV7-8 and TRBJ2-7, with unresolved D. The germline CDR1 and CDR2 sequences are SGHVS and FQNEAQ. There are 11 residues in the CDR3. Trimming removed 5 bases at V and 7 bases at J, with 9 bases between. CDR3 in DNA: TGTGCCAGCAGCCTACAAGAGGAGCAGTACGTC. Its translation: CASSLQEEQYV.

The V and J genes are TRBV19 and TRBJ1-1; D perhaps matches TRBD1 (6 bases). Trimming took 6 bases from V and 7 from J, leaving 12 bases between them. Germline CDR1 reads LNHDA; CDR2 reads SQIVND (reference sequence). The length of the CDR3 is 12 residues. This chain's CDR3 is CASSTRQDEAFF. CDR3 nucleotide sequence: TGTGCCAGTAGCACCCGACAGGATGAAGCTTTCTTT.

In this sample, this clonotype turned up many times. V gene TRBV6-5 combines with J gene TRBJ1-5; D remains unclear. The germline V gene has CDR1 MNHEY and CDR2 SVGAGI. Deletions cut 6 bases from V and 0 bases from J, with 9 bases between. This CDR3 has 14 residues. As DNA, the CDR3 is TGTGCCAGCAGGGACTGTTATAGCAATCAGCCCCAGCATTTT. This sequence encodes CASRDCYSNQPQHF.

The chain is built from TRBV28 and TRBJ2-1, with D unclear. V was pared by 4 bases and J by 10 bases, with 17 bases between. Germline V gene lookup returns CDR1 MDHEN and CDR2 SYDVKM. The CDR3 runs to 14 residues. DNA of the CDR3: TGTGCCAGCAGTTCCGGGTCCCCTCCCGTAGAGCAGTTCTTC. Translating gives CASSSGSPPVEQFF. The full variable domain, in which reference TRBV28 and TRBJ2-1 provide the parts outside the CDR3, is DVKVTQSSRYLVKRTGEKVFLECVQDMDHENMFWYRQDPGLGLRLIYFSYDVKMKEKGDIPEGYSVSREKKERFSLILESASTNQTSMYLCASSSGSPPVEQFFGPGTRLTVL.

There are many counts of this clonotype. This chain connects TRBV11-2 to TRBJ2-1, with D tentatively TRBD2 (5 bases). The CDR3 is made up of 16 amino acids. Per the germline V gene, CDR1 is SGHAT and CDR2 is FQNNGV. The V end lost 6 bases, the J end lost 2 bases, and 17 bases lay between the germline ends. The CDR3 coding sequence is TGTGCCAGCAGACCCGGGGTAGCGAACACCTACAATGAGCAGTTCTTC. Protein sequence: CASRPGVANTYNEQFF.

The V gene is TRBV7-8, the J gene TRBJ1-1; 7 bases align to TRBD1. V lost 5 bases to trimming and J lost 4 bases; unmatched junction nucleotides: 16. The CDR3 loop spans 17 amino acids. Germline V gene data show CDR1 as SGHVS and CDR2 as FQNEAQ. The CDR3 loop reads CASSVEPAHRGGTEAFF. DNA for the CDR3: TGTGCCAGCAGCGTAGAGCCCGCTCACAGGGGAGGCACTGAAGCTTTCTTT.

There are many counts of this clonotype. This sequence joins TRBV7-9 and TRBJ1-2; 8 nucleotides line up with TRBD1. V trimming: 6 bases; J trimming: 6 bases; junction bases outside the gene matches: 12. The germline CDR1 and CDR2 sequences are SEHNR and FQNEAQ (reference sequence). The CDR3 is 15 amino acids. The CDR3: CASSDPGQVKNGYTF. In DNA form, the CDR3 reads TGTGCCAGCAGTGACCCGGGACAGGTTAAAAATGGCTACACCTTC.

V usage is TRBV6-2 or TRBV6-3 and J usage is TRBJ2-3, with TRBD1 matching over 10 bases. In germline, CDR1 is MNHEY, CDR2 SVGEGT. Trimming at V came to 7 bases and at J to 11 bases, leaving 6 bases not matched to a gene. The CDR3 is made up of 12 amino acids. The CDR3 DNA reads TGTGCCAGCACCCTTGGGACAGGGGAGCAGTATTTT. This sequence encodes CASTLGTGEQYF.